This paragraph covers one T cell receptor (beta chain) sequence. The repertoire was sequenced with immunoSEQ multiplex PCR; TCRdb's copy has only in-frame clones and lacks some. The table includes 220,000 or so clones, 75% to 90% detected once. This specimen comes from a study of blood T cell repertoires in COVID-19. Germline V gives CDR1 MNHEY, CDR2 SMNVEV (reference sequence). Trimming cost V 1 base and J 8 bases, with 11 bases left between them. The CDR3 loop spans 13 amino acids. Sample: PBMCs or T cells enriched from blood (not recorded which). The rearrangement uses TRBV27 and TRBJ1-1; TRBD1 is a possible D gene (6 bases). This TCR derives from a woman aged 18-29 years in a cohort exposed to, infected with or recovered from COVID-19 (not recorded which). The CDR3 DNA reads as TGTGCCAGCAGTTTATTATTGGGGACAGAAGCTTTCTTT. Protein product: CASSLLLGTEAFF.